The rows below give T cell receptor beta chains drawn from one sample of a study of human T cells and chemical hapten exposure. TCRdb reanalysed the RACE reads using MiXCR and keeps one entry per CDR3 protein. The sample lists 95,000 to 130,000 distinct CDR3 sequences; over 10% were seen once. The sequencing used whole blood, collected in connection with sensitization to the hapten diphenylcyclopropenone (DPC). These receptor sequences come from a woman in her forties or fifties with alopecia areata. Some clones in this sample may be carry-over from other donors' samples. Both conserved end residues are part of each CDR3. Rows may omit the clone size; those that give it use once, few, many or a size class.

J gene | clone size | V gene | CDR3 protein
TRBJ2-1 | few | TRBV29-1 | CSVGLADNEQFF
TRBJ2-1 | few | TRBV4-3 | CASSQEGGVGNEQFF
TRBJ1-5 | many | TRBV19 | CASSIIAGLNQPQHF
TRBJ2-7 | . | TRBV7-9 | CASSLLGQATYEQYF
TRBJ2-1 | many | TRBV24-1 | CATSDRPLASAYNEQFF
TRBJ1-1 | few | TRBV10-3 | CAIRSGTVPMNAEAFF
TRBJ2-3 | many | TRBV6-6 | CASNTVTDTQYF
TRBJ2-5 | . | TRBV28 | CASSHKTQYF
TRBJ2-3 | once | TRBV4-2 | CASSQELSTDTQYF
TRBJ2-3 | many | TRBV7-8 | CASSWPKRGTSTDTQYF
TRBJ2-6 | many | TRBV11-2 | CASSPAAGANVLTF
TRBJ2-2 | few | TRBV5-1 | CASSSVGGETGELFF
TRBJ1-5 | . | TRBV29-1 | CSVTWQGSNQPQHF
TRBJ2-7 | many | TRBV6-2/TRBV6-3 | CASRVGGSYEQYF
TRBJ1-5 | few | TRBV7-2 | CASSLSGVPQPQHF
TRBJ1-5 | many | TRBV28 | CASSLGPRGNQPQHF
TRBJ2-5 | few | TRBV7-6 | CASSRLYETQYF
TRBJ1-3 | many | TRBV12-3/TRBV12-4 | CASSPRGANSGNTIYF
TRBJ2-3 | many | TRBV20-1 | CSASVRVADTQYF
TRBJ1-2 | . | TRBV7-2 | CASSPVLYGYTF
TRBJ1-6 | many | TRBV6-6 | CASSYRGQPLHF
TRBJ2-3 | few | TRBV28 | CASSPGDAASTDTQYF
TRBJ1-1 | few | TRBV7-9 | CASSLSGGSTEAFF
TRBJ2-7 | . | TRBV6-2/TRBV6-3 | CASRRSGTGEKEQYF
TRBJ2-1 | many | TRBV7-8 | CASSLAGVTREFF
TRBJ2-3 | few | TRBV7-8 | CASSLWSSGSTVNTQYF
TRBJ2-2 | many | TRBV14 | CASSEQPNTGELFF
TRBJ2-2 | . | TRBV5-1 | CASRYGLRDTGELFF
TRBJ2-7 | . | TRBV27 | CASRAGLAGGPSYEQYF
TRBJ2-7 | few | TRBV28 | CATSPPDRASEQYF
TRBJ1-1 | . | TRBV7-9 | CASSLAGGMNTEAFF
TRBJ2-7 | few | TRBV7-9 | CASSSRGTGAYEQYF
TRBJ2-1 | few | TRBV20-1 | CSARLAGRHNEQFF
TRBJ1-2 | many | TRBV24-1 | CATSDPATGNYGYTF
TRBJ2-2 | many | TRBV6-2/TRBV6-3 | CAIPGTSGLNTGELFF
TRBJ1-6 | few | TRBV12-3/TRBV12-4 | CASSPRTASSYNSPLHF
TRBJ1-1 | many | TRBV6-1 | CASSDRGDYTEAFF
TRBJ1-6 | many | TRBV3-1 | CASSRGETGPVAPLHF
TRBJ2-3 | many | TRBV29-1 | CSAGGQEGDTQYF
TRBJ2-7 | many | TRBV6-1 | CASSEPREQYF
TRBJ1-2 | few | TRBV11-2 | CASSVQQVGDGYTF